A selection of T cell receptor beta chains follows, all from one sample in a study of shared clonotypes between healthy human individuals. Here immunoSEQ multiplex PCR was the method, and the copy in TCRdb shows in-frame clones only, minus some. The profile shows 2 million to 2.5 million clones, around 93% of them singletons. Sequencing input: naive CD4+ T cells from PBMCs. These receptors were collected from a man in his late teens or twenties in good health. Some clones in this sample may be carry-over from other donors' samples. Each CDR3 is given with its conserved first and last residue. The order of the fields is clone size, J gene, V gene, D gene, CDR3 protein, CDR3 DNA. D genes are given only for firm matches. Some rows have no size entry. The others give once, few or many, or a class for an expanded clone.

NA	TRBJ1-2	TRBV28	NA	CASSLRTAYGYTF	TGTGCCAGCAGTTTAAGGACGGCCTATGGCTACACCTTC
NA	TRBJ2-3	TRBV7-3	NA	CASSPSGPYTDTQYF	TGTGCCAGCAGCCCATCAGGGCCCTACACAGATACGCAGTATTTT
once	TRBJ2-3	TRBV6-1	NA	CASISKHPPTDTQYF	TGTGCCAGCATAAGCAAACACCCCCCCACAGATACGCAGTATTTT
NA	TRBJ1-3	TRBV28	NA	CASSFSGDGGNTIYF	TGTGCCAGCAGTTTTTCAGGGGATGGTGGAAACACCATATATTTT
NA	TRBJ2-1	TRBV29-1	NA	CSVARVLSYNEQFF	TGCAGCGTTGCTAGGGTCCTCTCCTACAATGAGCAGTTCTTC
NA	TRBJ2-2	TRBV7-2	TRBD2	CASSLAPGLAGPTGELFF	TGTGCCAGCAGCTTAGCCCCGGGACTAGCGGGCCCCACCGGGGAGCTGTTTTTT
few	TRBJ1-1	TRBV9	NA	CASSRAGVGYTEAFF	TGTGCCAGCAGCAGGGCAGGGGTGGGATACACTGAAGCTTTCTTT
NA	TRBJ2-7	TRBV28	NA	CASTTQGYEQYF	TGTGCCAGCACCACCCAGGGTTACGAGCAGTACTTC
NA	TRBJ1-5	TRBV18	NA	CASSVTGSSNQPQHF	TGTGCCAGCTCAGTGACCGGGTCGAGCAATCAGCCCCAGCATTTT
once	TRBJ1-4	TRBV7-9	NA	CASSLEVVNEKLFF	TGTGCCAGCAGCTTAGAAGTCGTTAATGAAAAACTGTTTTTT
NA	TRBJ1-1	TRBV18	NA	CASSPQKGEVNTEAFF	TGTGCCAGCTCACCCCAAAAGGGGGAAGTGAACACTGAAGCTTTCTTT
NA	TRBJ1-5	TRBV6-1	NA	CASSPGRGDGQPQHF	TGTGCCAGCAGTCCTGGTAGAGGGGATGGTCAGCCCCAGCATTTT
few	TRBJ1-1	TRBV19	TRBD1	CASTRGQTVNTEAFF	TGTGCCAGTACGAGGGGGCAGACGGTCAATACTGAAGCTTTCTTT
NA	TRBJ2-7	TRBV4-3	TRBD1	CASSQDMGRGRSEQYF	TGCGCCAGCAGCCAAGACATGGGCAGGGGGCGCAGCGAGCAGTACTTC
NA	TRBJ2-3	TRBV5-1	TRBD2	CASSFRASGVNTDTQYF	TGCGCCAGCAGCTTTAGGGCTAGCGGGGTTAACACAGATACGCAGTATTTT
NA	TRBJ2-1	TRBV7-3	TRBD2	CASSLSVSASGNEQFF	TGTGCCAGCAGCTTATCAGTTTCGGCTAGCGGCAATGAGCAGTTCTTC
NA	TRBJ2-7	TRBV29-1	TRBD1	CSVEDLTGQGGYEQYF	TGCAGCGTTGAAGATCTTACGGGACAGGGTGGGTACGAGCAGTACTTC